This TCR beta chain was identified in a study of cytomegalovirus exposure and HLA in healthy donors. The CDR3 has 15 residues. With V trimmed by 6 bases and J by 7 bases, 9 bases remained unmatched. CDR1 and CDR2 (germline): MGHRA, YSYEKL. Method: immunoSEQ multiplex PCR; TCRdb's copy keeps in-frame clones and lacks some. The sample contains 150,000 to 200,000 clones, around 86% of which appear only once. The chain uses TRBV4-1 and TRBJ1-4; 9 nucleotides agree with TRBD1. Sample: PBMCs. The TCR originated in a woman under 30 in good health and CMV-seronegative. CDR3 in amino acids: CASSVAGQGGEKLFF. CDR3 nucleotide sequence: TGCGCCAGCAGTGTCGCGGGACAGGGTGGTGAAAAACTGTTTTTT.